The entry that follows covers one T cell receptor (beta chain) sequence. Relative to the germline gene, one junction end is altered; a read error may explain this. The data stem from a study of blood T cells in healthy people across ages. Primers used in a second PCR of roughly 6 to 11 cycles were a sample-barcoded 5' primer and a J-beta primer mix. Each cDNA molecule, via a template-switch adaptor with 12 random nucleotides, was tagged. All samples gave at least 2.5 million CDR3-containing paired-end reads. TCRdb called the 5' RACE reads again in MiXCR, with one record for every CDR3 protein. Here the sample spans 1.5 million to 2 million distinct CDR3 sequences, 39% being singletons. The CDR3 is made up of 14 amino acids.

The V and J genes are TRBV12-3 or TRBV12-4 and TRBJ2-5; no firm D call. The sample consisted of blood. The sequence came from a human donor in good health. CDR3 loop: CAGSLRRIGETQYF. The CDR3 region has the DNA TGTGCCGGCAGTTTACGGAGAATCGGGGAGACCCAGTACTTC.